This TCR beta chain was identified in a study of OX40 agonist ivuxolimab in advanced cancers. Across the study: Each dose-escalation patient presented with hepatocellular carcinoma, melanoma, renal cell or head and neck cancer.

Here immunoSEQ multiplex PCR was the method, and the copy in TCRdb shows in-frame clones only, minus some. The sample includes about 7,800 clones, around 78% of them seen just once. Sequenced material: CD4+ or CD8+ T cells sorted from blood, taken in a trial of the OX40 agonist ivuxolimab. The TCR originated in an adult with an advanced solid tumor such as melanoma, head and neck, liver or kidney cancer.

The CDR3 coding sequence is TGTGCCAGCAGCGCCGGGACTAGCCTTTGGGAGCAGTACTTC. This codes for CASSAGTSLWEQYF. The chain employs TRBV7-4 and TRBJ2-7; TRBD2 agrees at 9 bases. The germline CDR1 and CDR2 sequences are SGHVT and SQSDAQ. V lost 5 bases to trimming and J lost 7 bases; unmatched junction nucleotides: 9. The CDR3 loop spans 14 amino acids. Full variable domain (missing parts from reference TRBV7-4 and TRBJ2-7): GAGVSQSPRYKVAKRGRDVALRCDSISGHVTLYWYRQTLGQGSEVLTYSQSDAQRDKSGRPSGRFSAERPERSVSTLKIQRTEQGDSAVYLCASSAGTSLWEQYFGPGTRLTVT.